This T cell receptor beta chain is drawn from a study of cytomegalovirus exposure and HLA in healthy donors. At the level of the study: It was reported in a later analysis that the 90 to 150 validation repertoires used the same platform as the roughly 700 first-cohort repertoires. Findings of the study overall: Published work reported that the classifier diagnosed cytomegalovirus status with high specificity and sensitivity.

There are 15 residues in the CDR3. Deletions cut 1 base from V and 0 bases from J, with 7 bases between. Germline V gives CDR1 MNHNS, CDR2 SASEGT. Concerning this clone: What it recognizes is unknown.

Generated by immunoSEQ multiplex PCR, the TCRdb table keeps only in-frame clones and is missing some. The sample contains hundreds of thousands of clones, roughly 85% of which appear only once. The specimen sequenced was PBMCs. The chain links TRBV6-1 to TRBJ1-5; D gene unclear. The TCR comes from a woman aged 18-35 years in good health and CMV-seronegative. The CDR3 nucleotides read TGTGCCAGCAGTGAAGATGGTAATAGCAATCAGCCCCAGCATTTT. Translated, it gives CASSEDGNSNQPQHF.